The sequence of this T cell receptor beta chain was determined in a study of cytomegalovirus exposure and HLA in healthy donors. Study-wide points: For cytomegalovirus status, the classifier reportedly gave diagnoses with high specificity and sensitivity.

With regard to this clone: Its antigen remains unidentified.

Assay used: immunoSEQ multiplex PCR; TCRdb lists only in-frame clones, some missing. The sample has fewer than 350,000 clones, approximately 90% seen once. Per germline, CDR1 SGHDT and CDR2 YYEEEE. V lost 1 base, J lost 5 bases, and 17 bases lay in between. CDR3 length equals 16 residues. Sequencing was carried out using PBMCs. This chain joins TRBV5-6 and TRBJ2-3; maybe TRBD1 (6 bases). The sequence was obtained from a woman aged 18-30 years in good health and CMV-seronegative. CDR3 in amino acids: CASSLYLSGEKDTQYF. The CDR3 coding sequence is TGTGCCAGCAGCTTGTACCTGTCAGGGGAAAAAGATACGCAGTATTTT.